Shown below are 8 T cell receptor beta chains from a single sample sequenced in a study of cytomegalovirus exposure and HLA in healthy donors. Vbeta (60) and Jbeta (13) primers were used in the PCR. Profiling relied on immunoSEQ multiplex PCR, and the TCRdb table lists in-frame clones only, not all of them. This repertoire shows about 77,000 clones, around 84% found once; its top ten account for around 4.2%. The sample consisted of PBMCs. These receptors were collected from a man aged 40-49 years in good health and CMV-seronegative.

This clone has a handful of counts. This chain uses TRBV5-4 with TRBJ2-5, with 14 bases matching TRBD2. The J segment lost 2 bases and the V segment lost 3 bases, leaving 3 bases of the junction unmatched. Looked up from germline, CDR1 is SGHNT and CDR2 is YYREEE (reference sequence). CDR3 length equals 16 residues. This CDR3 is CASSSGLAGGQETQYF. The CDR3 DNA reads TGTGCCAGCAGCTCAGGACTAGCGGGAGGTCAAGAGACCCAGTACTTC.

The chain is built from TRBV4-3 and TRBJ2-1; 11 bases are a match to TRBD2. The CDR3 loop spans 16 amino acids. The germline V gene has CDR1 LGHNA and CDR2 YSLEER. V was pared by 0 bases and J by 4 bases, with 2 bases of the junction left unmatched. CDR3 residues: CASSQEPSGRYNEQFF. The CDR3 bases are TGCGCCAGCAGCCAAGAACCTAGCGGGAGGTACAATGAGCAGTTCTTC.

This rearrangement joins TRBV9 to TRBJ2-1; 11 bases match TRBD2. The germline gives CDR1 SGDLS, CDR2 YYNGEE. The V gene end was trimmed by 0 bases and the J gene end by 8 bases; junction bases not matched to a gene: 4. The CDR3 runs 15 residues. This CDR3 is CASSVELAGVDEQFF. CDR3 bases: TGTGCCAGCAGCGTAGAACTAGCGGGAGTCGATGAGCAGTTCTTC.

The rearrangement links TRBV27 to TRBJ1-5, with TRBD1 identical over 7 bases. V was pared by 5 bases and J by 2 bases, with 6 bases of the junction left unmatched. The CDR3 covers 15 residues. Germline CDR1 reads MNHEY; CDR2 reads SMNVEV (reference sequence). The CDR3 region has the DNA TGTGCCAGCAGTGCCACCGGACAGGGCAATCAGCCCCAGCATTTT. This encodes CASSATGQGNQPQHF.

V is TRBV7-9 and J is TRBJ2-7; D might be TRBD1 (6 bases). Germline-derived CDR1 and CDR2 are SEHNR and FQNEAQ (reference sequence). V lost 5 bases, J lost 7 bases, and 21 bases lay in between. The CDR3 totals 15 residues. Here the CDR3 reads CASSQEGTRPEEQYF. CDR3 nucleotide sequence: TGTGCCAGCAGCCAAGAGGGGACACGGCCAGAAGAGCAGTACTTC.

In DNA, the CDR3 is TGTGCCAGCAGCTTAGTGTCGGGGTCCCGTATCACCGGGGAGCTGTTTTTT. Its protein is CASSLVSGSRITGELFF. The chain is built from TRBV7-9 and TRBJ2-2, with TRBD2 as a possible D gene (5 bases). There are 17 residues in the CDR3. The V end was cut by 1 base, the J end by 4 bases, with 16 bases between. CDR1 is SEHNR and CDR2 is FQNEAQ in the germline V gene (reference sequence). The variable domain in full, with the rest retrieved from reference TRBV7-9 and TRBJ2-2, is DTGVSQNPRHKITKRGQNVTFRCDPISEHNRLYWYRQTLGQGPEFLTYFQNEAQLEKSRLLSDRFSAERPKGSFSTLEIQRTEQGDSAMYLCASSLVSGSRITGELFFGEGSRLTVL.

This clone was observed once. The J gene is TRBJ2-7, the V gene TRBV27; TRBD1 might be the D (6 bases). Germline V gives CDR1 MNHEY, CDR2 SMNVEV (reference sequence). The V end lost 3 bases, the J end lost 3 bases, and 12 bases lay between the germline ends. CDR3 length equals 14 residues. CDR3 in DNA: TGTGCCAGCAGTTTCGGCAGGGGCGTCTACGAGCAGTACTTC. This translates into CASSFGRGVYEQYF.

The chain's CDR3 is CASSLETRGLAVSGELFF. In DNA, the CDR3 is TGTGCCAGCAGTCTTGAGACCAGGGGGCTTGCGGTTTCCGGGGAGCTGTTTTTT. The V gene is TRBV5-6, the J gene TRBJ2-2; 8 bases line up with TRBD1. The CDR3 is made up of 18 amino acids. Losses at the gene ends were 5 bases for V and 6 bases for J; bases not matched to a gene: 18. The germline V gene has CDR1 SGHDT and CDR2 YYEEEE.